The 21 T cell receptor beta chains presented below share a single source sample, sequenced in a study of radiation and T cells in renal cell carcinoma. Only in-frame clones appear in the TCRdb table, and some are missing; sequencing was by immunoSEQ multiplex PCR. The profile shows around 16,000 clones, around 60% of them singletons. Regarding treatment: treatment-naive control, cytoreductive nephrectomy. This material consisted of tumor tissue, taken from a patient whose treatment was nephrectomy without radiotherapy. The source of these receptors is a man aged 45-65 years with renal cell carcinoma.

This chain uses TRBV30 with TRBJ2-5; the D is unclear. V was trimmed by 5 bases and J by 1 base, leaving 8 bases between them. Per the germline V gene, CDR1 is GTSNPN and CDR2 is SVGIG (reference sequence). This CDR3 region has 12 residues. This CDR3 is CAWRRFQETQYF. In DNA, the CDR3 is TGTGCCTGGCGACGGTTCCAAGAGACCCAGTACTTC.

On this clone: Germline is not matched at one junction end, which may reflect a read error. V usage is TRBV7-3 and J usage is TRBJ2-5, with D possibly being TRBD1 (5 bases). Germline V gene sequence: CDR1 SGHTA, CDR2 FQGTGA. This CDR3 has 14 amino acids. As DNA, the CDR3 is TGCGCCAGCAGTCATTATCCAGGGCAAGAGACCCAGTACTTC. Encoded protein: CASSHYPGQETQYF.

In its sample, this clone was seen a few times. The chain joins TRBV6-6 to TRBJ1-5; D not resolved. Trimming took 6 bases from V and 0 from J, leaving 12 bases between them. CDR3 size: 15 residues. Germline V gene lookup returns CDR1 MNHNY and CDR2 SVGAGI (reference sequence). The CDR3 DNA follows: TGTGCCAGCAGCCCCACGTGGGGTAGCAATCAGCCCCAGCATTTT. Its translation: CASSPTWGSNQPQHF.

This clone appeared many times. The CDR3: CASSPSGRPYNEQFF. The DNA of the CDR3 is TGTGCCAGCAGCCCGAGCGGGAGGCCCTACAATGAGCAGTTCTTC. The V call is TRBV7-3, the J call TRBJ2-1, with TRBD2 matching over 9 bases. V lost 5 bases to trimming and J lost 2 bases; unmatched junction nucleotides: 4. CDR3 length equals 15 residues. Germline CDR1 SGHTA, CDR2 FQGTGA.

The rearrangement links TRBV11-2 to TRBJ2-1; no clear D gene. The CDR3 covers 16 residues. V gave up 6 bases and J gave up 5 bases, with 20 bases separating them. Looked up from germline, CDR1 is SGHAT and CDR2 is FQNNGV. The CDR3 DNA reads as TGTGCCAGCAGACACAAAGGGCTTCGGGCGAACAATGAGCAGTTCTTC. It specifies CASRHKGLRANNEQFF.

To note about this clone: The same CDR3 also results from other DNA sequences found in this sample. The CDR3 sequence: CASSLGLAGGRNEQFF. The DNA for the CDR3 is TGTGCCAGCAGCCTGGGACTAGCGGGGGGGCGGAATGAGCAGTTCTTC. This chain joins TRBV7-9 and TRBJ2-1, with 16 nucleotides matching TRBD2. V gave up 5 bases and J gave up 7 bases; unmatched junction bases: 5. Germline-derived CDR1 and CDR2 are SEHNR and FQNEAQ (reference sequence). There are 16 residues in the CDR3.

V gene TRBV18 combines with J gene TRBJ1-2; D perhaps matches TRBD1 (5 bases). Germline CDR1 KGHSH, CDR2 LQKENI. Trimming pared 3 bases from V and 0 bases from J, leaving 8 bases between. The CDR3 is 14 residues long. This CDR3 reads CASSPETANYGYTF. CDR3 sequence (DNA): TGTGCCAGCTCACCGGAGACAGCTAACTATGGCTACACCTTC. Using reference TRBV18 and TRBJ1-2 for the parts outside the CDR3, the full variable domain is NAGVMQNPRHLVRRRGQEARLRCSPMKGHSHVYWYRQLPEEGLKFMVYLQKENIIDESGMPKERFSAEFPKEGPSILRIQQVVRGDSAAYFCASSPETANYGYTFGSGTRLTVV.

This clone was detected a few times. The genes are TRBV5-3 and TRBJ2-7, with TRBD1 matching over 12 bases. TRBV5-3 belongs to the ORF category, with a function that is uncertain. This CDR3 has 15 amino acids. V shed 1 base and J 6 bases; nucleotides not matched to a gene: 5. The CDR3 nucleotides read TGTGCCAGAAGCTTGAGGGACAGGGGGCGCCCCGAGCAGTACTTC. It is translated as CARSLRDRGRPEQYF.

This chain uses TRBV28 with TRBJ2-5, with 9 bases matching TRBD1. From germline, CDR1 is MDHEN and CDR2 SYDVKM. The V segment lost 6 bases and the J segment 7 bases; nucleotides outside the gene matches: 6. The CDR3 runs 13 residues. The CDR3 spells CASSRDRVGTQYF. The CDR3 DNA reads as TGTGCCAGCAGCCGGGACAGGGTGGGGACCCAGTACTTC.

This chain joins TRBV5-1 and TRBJ2-5, with D possibly matching TRBD1 (6 bases). This CDR3 comprises 14 residues. V was cut by 0 bases and J by 5 bases, with 11 bases left in between. CDR1 SGHRS and CDR2 YFSETQ come from the germline V gene. CDR3 sequence reads: CASSLETGQETQYF. CDR3 DNA sequence: TGCGCCAGCAGCTTGGAAACAGGACAGGAGACCCAGTACTTC.

The V gene is TRBV7-9, the J gene TRBJ1-2; a weak D match, TRBD1 (6 bases). Trimming took off 1 base at V and 6 bases at J, with 15 bases between the two ends. CDR1 is SEHNR, CDR2 FQNEAQ, per germline (reference sequence). The CDR3 is 15 residues long. Written as DNA, the CDR3 is TGTGCCAGCAGCTTAGACGGGGAGGGGGATCATGGCTACACCTTC. Amino acids: CASSLDGEGDHGYTF.

This chain joins TRBV5-6 and TRBJ1-1; D call uncertain. CDR3 length equals 15 residues. The ends were cut back, 4 bases at V and 0 bases at J, with 13 bases in the middle. The germline V gene has CDR1 SGHDT and CDR2 YYEEEE. The CDR3 region is CASSTGWRVNTEAFF. The CDR3 DNA sequence: TGTGCCAGCAGCACGGGATGGCGAGTGAACACTGAAGCTTTCTTT.

The chain has TRBV2 and TRBJ2-7; D is ambiguous. V was trimmed by 4 bases and J by 4 bases, leaving 11 bases between them. CDR3 length: 13 amino acids. Germline V gene data show CDR1 as SNHLY and CDR2 as FYNNEI. The CDR3 DNA reads as TGTGCCAGCAGTGGTGGGGATTTGTACGAGCAGTACTTC. Translated: CASSGGDLYEQYF.

This clone has just a few counts. V is TRBV4-3 and J is TRBJ2-7; 7 bases fit TRBD1. Germline assignment: CDR1 LGHNA and CDR2 YSLEER. CDR3 size: 15 residues. Trimming cost V 0 bases and J 6 bases; bases outside gene matches: 8. The CDR3 is CASSQDNTQGVEQYF. The CDR3 DNA reads as TGCGCCAGCAGCCAAGATAACACGCAGGGGGTCGAGCAGTACTTC.

The chain carries TRBV7-6 and TRBJ1-2; D possibly corresponds to TRBD1 (5 bases). V was cut by 1 base and J by 4 bases, with 19 bases left in between. CDR3 size: 17 residues. Per the germline V gene, CDR1 is SGHVS and CDR2 is FNYEAQ. CDR3 amino acids: CASSLGERTGGIYGYTF. The CDR3 DNA sequence: TGTGCCAGCAGCTTAGGGGAGAGGACCGGGGGTATCTATGGCTACACCTTC.

The chain employs TRBV10-3 and TRBJ2-1; 9 nucleotides line up with TRBD1. This CDR3 spans 15 amino acids. Germline V CDR1 and CDR2: ENHRY, SYGVKD. V lost 3 bases and J lost 6; bases outside the gene matches: 6. The CDR3 protein is CAISDDRGGSNEQFF. The CDR3 nucleotides read TGTGCCATCAGTGACGACAGGGGGGGAAGCAATGAGCAGTTCTTC.

The J gene is TRBJ2-1, the V gene TRBV6-1; the D is unclear. Trimming cost V 2 bases and J 9 bases, with 17 bases left between them. The CDR3 length is 15 residues. Germline V CDR1 and CDR2: MNHNS, SASEGT. The DNA of the CDR3 is TGTGCCAGCAGTGAAAATCGGCACGGTTTGGGTGAGCAGTTCTTC. It translates to CASSENRHGLGEQFF.

The V call is TRBV6-5, the J call TRBJ2-1; D unresolved. Germline V CDR1 and CDR2: MNHEY, SVGAGI. This CDR3 has 13 residues. The V and J ends lost 0 bases and 9 bases respectively, with 9 bases between them. In nucleotides, the CDR3 is TGTGCCAGCAGTTACTCCCATATTGGTGAGCAGTTCTTC. Amino acids: CASSYSHIGEQFF.

In its sample, this clone was seen many times. The chain has TRBV28 and TRBJ2-3; D perhaps matches TRBD2 (6 bases). V dropped 1 base and J dropped 4 bases, with 15 bases sitting between them. The CDR3 extends over 16 amino acids. Germline lookup yields CDR1 MDHEN and CDR2 SYDVKM. CDR3 DNA sequence: TGTGCCAGCAGTTTATACTTTCCGGGAGATGCAGATACGCAGTATTTT. As protein: CASSLYFPGDADTQYF.

This chain uses TRBV27 with TRBJ2-1, with unresolved D. Germline-derived CDR1 and CDR2 are MNHEY and SMNVEV (reference sequence). Trimming cost V 5 bases and J 1 base, with 6 bases left between them. The CDR3 totals 13 residues. The CDR3 sequence: CASSMGSYNEQFF. The CDR3 nucleotides are TGTGCCAGCAGTATGGGGTCCTACAATGAGCAGTTCTTC.

The V and J genes are TRBV2 and TRBJ2-3; D is perhaps TRBD2 (5 bases). This CDR3 region has 15 residues. Trimming stripped 3 bases from V and 2 bases from J, with 12 bases between. Per germline, CDR1 SNHLY and CDR2 FYNNEI. Here the CDR3 DNA reads TGTGCCAGCAGTGACGGGAATACACTCACAGATACGCAGTATTTT. It translates to CASSDGNTLTDTQYF.